This T cell receptor (beta chain) was obtained from a study of vaccination effects on CD4 cells after COVID-19. The CDR3 runs to 11 residues. V dropped 6 bases and J dropped 11; count of bases not matched to a gene: 5. Germline values: CDR1 MDHEN, CDR2 SYDVKM. The ViraFEST assay expanded antigen-specific CD4+ T cells with viral peptide pools before sequencing. CD4+ T cell isolation took place after 10 days of culture. Vaccinated participants had no history of SARS-CoV-2 infection and tested negative for nucleocapsid antibodies. On days 3 and 7, fresh IL-2 medium replaced half the medium. Comments on this clone: Its target is not known.

Profiled with immunoSEQ multiplex PCR; TCRdb holds only in-frame clones, not every one. This table has 20,000 to 25,000 clones, approximately 81% appearing once. This specimen was CD4+ T cells from PBMCs cultured with HCoV-NL63 spike peptides, taken before COVID-19 vaccination. The V and J genes are TRBV28 and TRBJ1-1, with 8 bases aligning to TRBD1. This sequence originates from a human donor who received a COVID-19 vaccine. CDR3 sequence: CASSRDRWAFF. CDR3 DNA sequence: TGTGCCAGCAGCCGGGACAGGTGGGCTTTCTTT. The variable domain in full, completed from reference TRBV28 and TRBJ1-1, reads DVKVTQSSRYLVKRTGEKVFLECVQDMDHENMFWYRQDPGLGLRLIYFSYDVKMKEKGDIPEGYSVSREKKERFSLILESASTNQTSMYLCASSRDRWAFFGQGTRLTVV.